The source of this T cell receptor beta chain is a study of Ad26.COV2.S vaccination and SARS-CoV-2 variants. The method was immunoSEQ multiplex PCR; TCRdb's version includes in-frame clones alone and lacks a portion of them. The table lists some 320,000 clones, about 86% of them singletons. This sample's treatment: roughly 19 received Ad26.COV2.S at low or high dose, single or two shots; about five received placebo; per-sample allocation not given. After the first vaccine or placebo injection, samples were drawn on day 63. Germline loops: CDR1 SEHNR, CDR2 FQNEAQ (reference sequence). CDR3 size: 14 residues. V was cut by 3 bases and J by 5 bases, with 14 bases left in between.

Material: peripheral blood, obtained in a trial of Ad26.COV2.S vaccine versus placebo. The clonotype was recovered from a person between 18 and 65 years old who received the Ad26.COV2.S COVID-19 vaccine or a placebo. The chain employs TRBV7-9 and TRBJ2-7; D is perhaps TRBD2 (6 bases). The CDR3 here is CASSFVGTGDEQYF. As DNA, the CDR3 is TGTGCCAGCAGCTTCGTAGGGACGGGAGACGAGCAGTACTTC.